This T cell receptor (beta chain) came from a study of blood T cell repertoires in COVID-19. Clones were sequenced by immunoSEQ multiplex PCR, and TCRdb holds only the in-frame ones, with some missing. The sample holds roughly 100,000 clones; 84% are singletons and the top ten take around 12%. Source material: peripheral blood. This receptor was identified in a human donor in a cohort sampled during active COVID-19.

CDR3 sequence: CASTYGPGLVGETQYF. CDR3 bases: TGTGCCAGCACCTACGGCCCGGGACTAGTTGGAGAGACCCAGTACTTC. This rearrangement joins TRBV7-9 to TRBJ2-5, with 8 bases identical to TRBD2. The CDR3 is 16 amino acids. The trim removed 7 bases at V and 4 bases at J, leaving 14 bases unmatched. Germline CDR1 SEHNR, CDR2 FQNEAQ (reference sequence). Based on the CDR3 plus reference TRBV7-9 and TRBJ2-5, the full variable domain is DTGVSQNPRHKITKRGQNVTFRCDPISEHNRLYWYRQTLGQGPEFLTYFQNEAQLEKSRLLSDRFSAERPKGSFSTLEIQRTEQGDSAMYLCASTYGPGLVGETQYFGPGTRLLVL.